Listed here are 5 T cell receptor beta chains from one sample, sequenced in a study of blood T cell repertoires in COVID-19 (dated by TCRdb to between 2020 and 2021). Library preparation employed the immunoSEQ multiplex PCR assay. The immuneACCESS repertoire file appears here via TCRdb, limited to in-frame rearrangements. These files lack a portion of the clones; in checked studies, under half of the deficit traces to unresolved V genes, and the cause of the others is not known. Counted in this sample were 320,000 or so clones; over 75% of them appeared once. The biggest ten clones account for about 5% of the sample. Sequencing input: PBMCs or T cells enriched from blood (not recorded which). The receptors stem from a man aged 25 to 45 who had recovered from COVID-19.

This chain joins TRBV28 and TRBJ1-2; perhaps TRBD1 as D (5 bases). The V gene's germline CDR1 is MDHEN and CDR2 SYDVKM. Trimming cost V 6 bases and J 0 bases, with 8 bases left between them. This CDR3 is 13 amino acids long. This CDR3 reads CASRTEANYGYTF. DNA of the CDR3: TGTGCCAGCAGGACAGAGGCTAACTATGGCTACACCTTC.

V and J are TRBV28 and TRBJ2-7, with 13 bases fitting TRBD2. This CDR3 is built from 17 residues. The germline V gene encodes CDR1 MDHEN and CDR2 SYDVKM. Trimming took 4 bases from V and 3 from J; bases not matched to a gene: 9. Here the CDR3 reads CASSSLLAGGPHYEQYF. CDR3 in DNA: TGTGCCAGCAGTTCGCTACTAGCGGGGGGGCCCCACTACGAGCAGTACTTC.

This rearrangement joins TRBV19 to TRBJ2-7, with D tentatively TRBD1 (6 bases). Trimming removed 5 bases at V and 6 bases at J, with 17 bases between. Germline V gives CDR1 LNHDA, CDR2 SQIVND (reference sequence). The CDR3 loop spans 14 amino acids. This chain's CDR3 is CASSDTGRTGEQYF. The CDR3 coding sequence is TGTGCCAGTAGTGACACAGGGAGAACGGGCGAGCAGTACTTC.

As DNA, the CDR3 is TGTGCCAGCAGTGCGACACATATAGAAAAACTGTTTTTT. As protein: CASSATHIEKLFF. The genes are TRBV2 and TRBJ1-4, with D uncertain. V was trimmed by 4 bases and J by 8 bases, leaving 11 bases between them. The germline V gene has CDR1 SNHLY and CDR2 FYNNEI. The CDR3 sequence is 13 residues long.

The sample holds a few counts of this clone. The chain uses TRBV7-2 and TRBJ1-4; D ambiguous. V was pared by 3 bases and J by 7 bases, with 3 bases between. Germline lookup yields CDR1 SGHTA and CDR2 FQGNSA. This CDR3 has 11 amino acids. CDR3 in amino acids: CASSFSEKLFF. The CDR3 coding sequence is TGTGCCAGCAGCTTTAGTGAAAAACTGTTTTTT.